A single sample is the source of the 7 T cell receptor beta chains below, sequenced in a study of shared clonotypes between healthy human individuals. The data were produced by immunoSEQ multiplex PCR, yet TCRdb's version contains in-frame clones alone and is incomplete. The table records 660,000 or so clones, approximately 96% of them present only once. CD45RO-negative cells were positively selected for CCR7, leaving out terminally differentiated effector memory CD45RA+ cells. The specimen was naive CD8+ T cells sorted from blood. The source of these receptors is a woman aged 25 to 39 in good health.

J is TRBJ2-3 and V is TRBV6-5; D gene ambiguous. The length of the CDR3 is 12 residues. V lost 6 bases and J 4 bases, leaving 8 bases between the germline ends. CDR1 and CDR2 from the germline V gene are MNHEY and SVGAGI. The CDR3 DNA is TGTGCCAGCAGCCCGAACGCAGATACGCAGTATTTT. Encoded protein: CASSPNADTQYF.

CDR3 region: CASSYASGGWETQYF. The CDR3 DNA is TGTGCCAGCAGTTACGCGTCAGGGGGCTGGGAGACCCAGTACTTC. V is TRBV6-5 and J is TRBJ2-5; 8 bases match TRBD1. V was clipped by 2 bases and J by 5 bases; unmatched bases: 7. Germline V CDR1 and CDR2: MNHEY, SVGAGI. The CDR3 is made up of 15 amino acids.

The chain joins TRBV30 to TRBJ1-1, with TRBD1 as a possible D gene (6 bases). Germline V gene sequence: CDR1 GTSNPN, CDR2 SVGIG (reference sequence). The V and J ends lost 4 bases and 5 bases respectively, with 11 bases between them. CDR3 length: 12 residues. CDR3 sequence reads: CAWNEGGTEAFF. The CDR3 DNA reads TGTGCCTGGAATGAGGGGGGAACTGAAGCTTTCTTT.

On this clone itself: Additional DNA sequences in this sample encode the identical CDR3. This rearrangement joins TRBV19 to TRBJ2-7; 12 bases match TRBD2. Germline V CDR1 and CDR2: LNHDA, SQIVND (reference sequence). The trim removed 4 bases at V and 2 bases at J, leaving 3 bases unmatched. This CDR3 is 15 amino acids long. CDR3 bases: TGTGCCAGTAGTACGGGACTAGCGGGCACCTACGAGCAGTACTTC. This gives the protein CASSTGLAGTYEQYF.

The chain joins TRBV5-6 to TRBJ2-7; unclear D gene. The CDR3 consists of 14 residues. The ends were cut back, 3 bases at V and 2 bases at J, with 12 bases in the middle. Germline CDR1 SGHDT, CDR2 YYEEEE. As DNA, the CDR3 is TGTGCCAGCAGCTCTTTGGGTCAGGCCTACGAGCAGTACTTC. Translation: CASSSLGQAYEQYF.

The chain combines TRBV28 with TRBJ2-7, with D possibly called TRBD1 or TRBD2 (6 bases each). In germline, CDR1 is MDHEN, CDR2 SYDVKM. Trimming stripped 7 bases from V and 3 bases from J, with 28 bases between. The CDR3 extends over 18 amino acids. In nucleotides, the CDR3 is TGTGCCAGCACGTACGTGGGGGGCACAGGGATGGCCCTCTACGAGCAGTACTTC. This codes for CASTYVGGTGMALYEQYF.

The chain recombines TRBV19 with TRBJ1-5, with D possibly TRBD1 on 6 matching bases. CDR3 length equals 18 residues. Looked up from germline, CDR1 is LNHDA and CDR2 is SQIVND (reference sequence). The V and J ends lost 2 bases and 0 bases respectively, with 17 bases between them. CDR3 in DNA: TGTGCCAGTAGTATACTGGTGGGGGCAGGTCATAGCAATCAGCCCCAGCATTTT. It specifies CASSILVGAGHSNQPQHF.